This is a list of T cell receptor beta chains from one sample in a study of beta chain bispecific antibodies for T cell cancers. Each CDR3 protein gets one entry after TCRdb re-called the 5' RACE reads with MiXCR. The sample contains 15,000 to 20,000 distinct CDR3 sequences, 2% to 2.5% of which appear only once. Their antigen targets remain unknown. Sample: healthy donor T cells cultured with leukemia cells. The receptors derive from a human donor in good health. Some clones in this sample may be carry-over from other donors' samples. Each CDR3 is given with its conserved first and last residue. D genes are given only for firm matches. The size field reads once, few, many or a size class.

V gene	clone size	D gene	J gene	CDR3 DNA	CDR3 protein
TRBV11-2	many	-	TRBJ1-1	TGTGCCAGCACCCCGCGACTAATAGGGACTGAAGCTTTCTTT	CASTPRLIGTEAFF
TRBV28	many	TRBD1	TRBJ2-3	TGTGCCAGCAGTTTGTCTCGACAGGGGTCAACAGATACGCAGTATTTT	CASSLSRQGSTDTQYF
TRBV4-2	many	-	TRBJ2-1	TGTGCCAGCAGCCCCTTGACTTCCGATCACAATGAGCAGTTCTTC	CASSPLTSDHNEQFF
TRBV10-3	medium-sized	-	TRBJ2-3	TGTGCCATCAGTGAGGACTCTGCTCCGGATACGCAGTATTTT	CAISEDSAPDTQYF
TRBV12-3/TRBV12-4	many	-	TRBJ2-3	TGTGCCAGCGGAGATTCGGGGGCAACCACAGATACGCAGTATTTT	CASGDSGATTDTQYF
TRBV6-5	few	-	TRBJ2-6	TGTGCCAGCAGTCTGCACCCAAGTACGGGGGCCAACGTCCTGACTTTC	CASSLHPSTGANVLTF
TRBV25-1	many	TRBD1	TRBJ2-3	TGTGCCAGCAGTGTTAACAGGGGGAATCGACGGGATACGCAGTATTTT	CASSVNRGNRRDTQYF
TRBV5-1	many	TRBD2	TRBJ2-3	TGCGCCAGCAGCTTGAAGCGGGGAACAGATACGCAGTATTTT	CASSLKRGTDTQYF
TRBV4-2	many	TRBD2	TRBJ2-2	TGTGCCAGCAGCCAAGGGGTGGCGGGGGTACTGGGAACCGGGGAGCTGTTTTTT	CASSQGVAGVLGTGELFF
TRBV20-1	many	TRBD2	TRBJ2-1	TGCAGTGCTAGATTAGCGGGGGAGCAGTTCTTC	CSARLAGEQFF
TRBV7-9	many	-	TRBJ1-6	TGTGCCAATTCAGAGGGGTATAATTCACCCCTCCACTTT	CANSEGYNSPLHF